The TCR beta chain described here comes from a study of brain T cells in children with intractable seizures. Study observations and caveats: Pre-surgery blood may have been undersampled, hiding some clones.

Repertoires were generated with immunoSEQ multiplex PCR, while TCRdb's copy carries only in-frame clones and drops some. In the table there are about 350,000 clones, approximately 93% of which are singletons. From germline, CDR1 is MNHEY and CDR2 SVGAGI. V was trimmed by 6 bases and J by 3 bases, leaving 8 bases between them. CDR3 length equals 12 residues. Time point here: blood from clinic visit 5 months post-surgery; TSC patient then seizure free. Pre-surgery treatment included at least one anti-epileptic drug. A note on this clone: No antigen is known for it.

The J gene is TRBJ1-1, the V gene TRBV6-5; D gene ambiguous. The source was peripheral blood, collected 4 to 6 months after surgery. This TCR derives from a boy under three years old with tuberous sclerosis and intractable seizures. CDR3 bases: TGTGCCAGCAGCGATCGTTACACTGAAGCTTTCTTT. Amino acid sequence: CASSDRYTEAFF.